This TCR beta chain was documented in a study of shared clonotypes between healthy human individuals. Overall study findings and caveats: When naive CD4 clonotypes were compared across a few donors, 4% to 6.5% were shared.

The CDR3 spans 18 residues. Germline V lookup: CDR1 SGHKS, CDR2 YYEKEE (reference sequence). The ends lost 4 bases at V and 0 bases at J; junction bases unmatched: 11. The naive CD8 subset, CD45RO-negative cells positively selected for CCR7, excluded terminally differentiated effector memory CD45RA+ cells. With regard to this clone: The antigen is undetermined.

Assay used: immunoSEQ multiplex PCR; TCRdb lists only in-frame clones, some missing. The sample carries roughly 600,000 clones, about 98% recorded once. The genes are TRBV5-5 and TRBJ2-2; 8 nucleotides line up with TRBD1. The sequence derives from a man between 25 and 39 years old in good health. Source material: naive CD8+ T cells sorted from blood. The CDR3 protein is CASSVLKQGATNTGELFF. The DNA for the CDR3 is TGTGCCAGCAGCGTACTTAAGCAGGGGGCCACGAACACCGGGGAGCTGTTTTTT.